The next 2 T cell receptor beta chains were all read from a single sample in a study of naive and memory T cell subsets. The SP2 primer and nested alpha and beta constant region primers amplified ligated cDNA in four rounds. MiXCR was run by TCRdb on the 5' RACE reads, yielding one entry per CDR3 protein. The table shows 50,000 to 60,000 distinct CDR3 sequences, with over 6% occurring only once. An oligonucleotide containing a UMI was ligated to the 3' end of TCR cDNA. These receptors were taken from a female donor in good health.

The rearrangement joins TRBV7-9 to TRBJ2-2, with 9 bases fitting TRBD1. The junction had 3 bases not matched to a gene; V was cut back by 10 bases and J by 0 bases. Germline CDR1 SEHNR, CDR2 FQNEAQ (reference sequence). The CDR3 covers 14 residues. The CDR3 coding sequence is TGTGCCACCAGGACAGGGGCGAACACCGGGGAGCTGTTTTTT. It yields the protein CATRTGANTGELFF.

About this clonotype itself: A much larger clone lies one base from this, so it may be a read error. This chain links TRBV9 with TRBJ1-2, with 8 bases fitting TRBD1. Trimming took 0 bases from V and 12 from J; bases not matched to a gene: 19. Germline-derived CDR1 and CDR2 are SGDLS and YYNGEE. The CDR3 runs to 17 residues. CDR3 protein: CASSVEGAGRGRWGDTF. CDR3 DNA: TGTGCCAGCAGCGTAGAAGGAGCGGGCAGGGGGCGATGGGGCGACACCTTC.